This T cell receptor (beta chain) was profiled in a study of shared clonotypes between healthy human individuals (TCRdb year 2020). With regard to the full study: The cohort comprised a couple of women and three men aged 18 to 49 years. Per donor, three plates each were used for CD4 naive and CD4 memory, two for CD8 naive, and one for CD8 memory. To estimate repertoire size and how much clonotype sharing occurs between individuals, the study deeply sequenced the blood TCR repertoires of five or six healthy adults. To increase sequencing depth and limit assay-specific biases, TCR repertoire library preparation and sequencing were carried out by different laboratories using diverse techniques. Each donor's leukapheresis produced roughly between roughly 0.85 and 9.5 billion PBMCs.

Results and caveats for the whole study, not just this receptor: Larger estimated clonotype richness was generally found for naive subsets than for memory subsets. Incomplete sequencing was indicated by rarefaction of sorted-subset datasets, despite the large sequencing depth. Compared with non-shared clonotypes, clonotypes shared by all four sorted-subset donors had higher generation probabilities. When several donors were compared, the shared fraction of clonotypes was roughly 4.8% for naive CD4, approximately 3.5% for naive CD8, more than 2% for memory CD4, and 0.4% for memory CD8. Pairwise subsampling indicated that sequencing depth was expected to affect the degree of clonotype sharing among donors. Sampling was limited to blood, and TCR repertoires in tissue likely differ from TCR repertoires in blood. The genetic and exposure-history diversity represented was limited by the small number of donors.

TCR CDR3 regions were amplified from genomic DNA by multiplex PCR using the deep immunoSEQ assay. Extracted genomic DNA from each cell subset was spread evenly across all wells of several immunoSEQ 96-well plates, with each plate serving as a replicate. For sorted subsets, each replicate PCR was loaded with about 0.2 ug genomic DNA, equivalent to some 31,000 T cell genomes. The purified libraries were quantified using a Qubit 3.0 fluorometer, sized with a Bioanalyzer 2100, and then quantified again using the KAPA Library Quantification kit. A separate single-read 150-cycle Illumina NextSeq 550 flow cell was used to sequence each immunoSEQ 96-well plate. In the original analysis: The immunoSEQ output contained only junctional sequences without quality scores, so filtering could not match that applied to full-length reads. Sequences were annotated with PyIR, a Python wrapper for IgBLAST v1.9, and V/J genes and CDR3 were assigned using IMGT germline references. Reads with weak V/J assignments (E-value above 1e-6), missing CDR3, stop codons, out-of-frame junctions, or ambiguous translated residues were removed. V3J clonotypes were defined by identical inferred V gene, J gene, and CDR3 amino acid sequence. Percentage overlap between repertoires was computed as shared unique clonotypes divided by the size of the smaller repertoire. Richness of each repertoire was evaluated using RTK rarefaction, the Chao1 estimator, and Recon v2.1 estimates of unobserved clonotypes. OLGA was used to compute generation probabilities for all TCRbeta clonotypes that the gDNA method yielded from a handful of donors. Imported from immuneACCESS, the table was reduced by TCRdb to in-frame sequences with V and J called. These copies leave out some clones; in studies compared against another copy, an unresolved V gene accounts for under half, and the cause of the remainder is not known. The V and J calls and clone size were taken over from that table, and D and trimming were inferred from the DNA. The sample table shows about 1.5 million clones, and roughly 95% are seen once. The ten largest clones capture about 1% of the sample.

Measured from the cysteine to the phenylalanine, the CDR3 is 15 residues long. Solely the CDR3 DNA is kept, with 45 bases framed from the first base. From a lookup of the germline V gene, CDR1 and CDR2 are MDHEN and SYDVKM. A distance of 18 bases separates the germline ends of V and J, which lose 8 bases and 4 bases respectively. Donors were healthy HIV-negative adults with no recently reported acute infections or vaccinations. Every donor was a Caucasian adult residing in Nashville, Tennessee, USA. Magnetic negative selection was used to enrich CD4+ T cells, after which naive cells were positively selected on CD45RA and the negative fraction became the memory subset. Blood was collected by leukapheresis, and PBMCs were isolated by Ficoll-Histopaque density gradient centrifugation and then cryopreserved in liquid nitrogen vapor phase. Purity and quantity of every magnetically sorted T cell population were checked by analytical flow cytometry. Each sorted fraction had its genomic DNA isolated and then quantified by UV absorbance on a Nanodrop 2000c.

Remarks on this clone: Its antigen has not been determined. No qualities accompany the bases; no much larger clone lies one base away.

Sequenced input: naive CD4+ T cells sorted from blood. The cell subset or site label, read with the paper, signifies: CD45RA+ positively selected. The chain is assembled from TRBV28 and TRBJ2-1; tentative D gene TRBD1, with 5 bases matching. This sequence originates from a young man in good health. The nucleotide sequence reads TGTGCCAGCGGGGCCATTGTTAGGGGATACAATGAGCAGTTCTTC. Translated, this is CASGAIVRGYNEQFF.